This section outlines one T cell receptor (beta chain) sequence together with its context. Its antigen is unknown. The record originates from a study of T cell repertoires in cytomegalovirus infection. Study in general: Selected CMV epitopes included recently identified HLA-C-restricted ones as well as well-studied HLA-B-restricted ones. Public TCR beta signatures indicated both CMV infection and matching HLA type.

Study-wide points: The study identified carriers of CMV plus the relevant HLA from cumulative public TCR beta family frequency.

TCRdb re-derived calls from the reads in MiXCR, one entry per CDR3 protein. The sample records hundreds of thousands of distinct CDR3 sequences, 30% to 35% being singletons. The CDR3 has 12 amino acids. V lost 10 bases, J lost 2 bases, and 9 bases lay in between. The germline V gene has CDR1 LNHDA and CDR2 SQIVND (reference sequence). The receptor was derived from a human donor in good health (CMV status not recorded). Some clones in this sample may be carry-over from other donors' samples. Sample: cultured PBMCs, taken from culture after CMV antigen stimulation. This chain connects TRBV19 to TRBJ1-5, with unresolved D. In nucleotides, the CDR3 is TGTGCCATAGGACGGGGCAATCAGCCCCAGCATTTT. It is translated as CAIGRGNQPQHF.